This is a list of T cell receptor beta chains from one sample in a study of siplizumab effects on memory and regulatory T cells. TCRdb's copy holds only in-frame clones and misses some; the assay was immunoSEQ multiplex PCR. The repertoire includes about 94,000 clones, over 85% of them detected once, and around 0.3% sits in the top ten. The source material was non-Treg CD4+ T cells sorted from blood. These receptors were collected from a human donor in good health. The CDR3 runs from the conserved cysteine through the conserved F or W. D genes are given only for firm matches. Size tells how often a clone was seen (once, few, many) or the class of an expanded clone, and some rows leave it out.

V: TRBV18; size: .; D: .; J: TRBJ2-1; DNA: TGTGCCAGCTCACCGGGACGAAACAATGAGCAGTTCTTC; CDR3: CASSPGRNNEQFF
V: TRBV9; size: .; D: TRBD1; J: TRBJ1-2; DNA: TGTGCCAGCAGCGCAGGGGACAGTAACTATGGCTACACCTTC; CDR3: CASSAGDSNYGYTF
V: TRBV30; size: .; D: .; J: TRBJ1-5; DNA: TGTGCCTGGAGCTCGATAGACAGATATAGCAATCAGCCCCAGCATTTT; CDR3: CAWSSIDRYSNQPQHF
V: TRBV18; size: .; D: TRBD1; J: TRBJ2-2; DNA: TGTGCCAGCTCAGCCGGGACAGGGGCCACCGGGGAGCTGTTTTTT; CDR3: CASSAGTGATGELFF
V: TRBV6-6; size: .; D: .; J: TRBJ1-3; DNA: TGTGCCAGCAGTTACACCCGCGGGGCCGGAAACACCATATATTTT; CDR3: CASSYTRGAGNTIYF
V: TRBV27; size: .; D: .; J: TRBJ1-5; DNA: TGTGCCAGCAGACGGAATGGGGGCGCGGGCAATCAGCCCCAGCATTTT; CDR3: CASRRNGGAGNQPQHF
V: TRBV19; size: .; D: .; J: TRBJ1-5; DNA: TGTGCCAGTAGTATTTTCAGGGTAAATCAGCCCCAGCATTTT; CDR3: CASSIFRVNQPQHF
V: TRBV19; size: once; D: TRBD1; J: TRBJ1-5; DNA: TGTGCCAGTAGTATTCGTACAGGGGATTTCTATAGCAATCAGCCCCAGCATTTT; CDR3: CASSIRTGDFYSNQPQHF
V: TRBV2; size: .; D: TRBD2; J: TRBJ2-1; DNA: TGTGCCAGCAGGGCGGGGGGGCTTTACAATAAGCAGTTCTTC; CDR3: CASRAGGLYNKQFF
V: TRBV18; size: .; D: TRBD1; J: TRBJ1-1; DNA: TGTGCCAGCTCACCATTAGGACAGGGGGAAGCTTTCTTT; CDR3: CASSPLGQGEAFF
V: TRBV9; size: .; D: TRBD1; J: TRBJ1-2; DNA: TGTGCCAGCAGCGTAGGTGGAGGGGGCAGATATGGCTACACCTTC; CDR3: CASSVGGGGRYGYTF
V: TRBV5-1; size: .; D: .; J: TRBJ1-4; DNA: TGCGCCAGCAGCTTGATGGGAGGGCCCCCTAATGAAAAACTGTTTTTT; CDR3: CASSLMGGPPNEKLFF
V: TRBV19; size: .; D: TRBD2; J: TRBJ2-1; DNA: TGTGCCACCTCGACTAGCGGGAGCTCCTACAATGAGCAGTTCTTC; CDR3: CATSTSGSSYNEQFF
V: TRBV30; size: .; D: .; J: TRBJ1-2; DNA: TGTGCCTGGAGTGTACTTGGTGGCTACACCTTC; CDR3: CAWSVLGGYTF
V: TRBV11-3; size: .; D: .; J: TRBJ2-1; DNA: TGTGCCAGCAGCTTAGACGGGGCCGCGGGCGGAGCCTACAATGAGCAGTTCTTC; CDR3: CASSLDGAAGGAYNEQFF
V: TRBV18; size: .; D: .; J: TRBJ2-3; DNA: TGTGCCAGCTCCCTCTCGAGCGCGGATACGCAGTATTTT; CDR3: CASSLSSADTQYF
V: TRBV9; size: .; D: .; J: TRBJ1-6; DNA: TGTGCCAGCAGCGTAGGCGATAATTCACCCCTCCACTTT; CDR3: CASSVGDNSPLHF
V: TRBV13; size: .; D: TRBD2; J: TRBJ2-1; DNA: TGTGCCACCGCTGGCGGGGGGACGGGGGGGCAGTTCTTC; CDR3: CATAGGGTGGQFF
V: TRBV7-6; size: .; D: TRBD1; J: TRBJ2-5; DNA: TGTGCCAGCAGGCCCGGGACAGGGGCCCAAGAGACCCAGTACTTC; CDR3: CASRPGTGAQETQYF
V: TRBV30; size: .; D: .; J: TRBJ2-1; DNA: TGTGCCTGGCTAGGGGGGGCTGCTGAGCAGTTCTTC; CDR3: CAWLGGAAEQFF
V: TRBV7-2; size: .; D: .; J: TRBJ1-1; DNA: TGTGCCAGCAGCTTATCGGTCATGGATACTGAAGCTTTCTTT; CDR3: CASSLSVMDTEAFF
V: TRBV4-1; size: .; D: .; J: TRBJ1-5; DNA: TGCGCCAGCAGCCAAGGTGACTGGGAGAATCAGCCCCAGCATTTT; CDR3: CASSQGDWENQPQHF
V: TRBV9; size: .; D: TRBD2; J: TRBJ2-2; DNA: TGTGCCAGCAGCGCGAAGGTCGCTAGCGGGACTAACACCGGGGAGCTGTTTTTT; CDR3: CASSAKVASGTNTGELFF